The next 7 T cell receptor beta chains were all read from a single sample in a study of post-analysis software for immune sequencing data. Findings and caveats of the study: In patients, TRBV5-6, TRBV5-1 and TRBV20-1 belonged to five TRBV segments found more frequently than in controls.

Every TCR beta cDNA library bore unique molecular identifiers. TCRdb re-called the PCR reads with MiXCR, one entry per CDR3 protein. The sample shows about 820,000 distinct CDR3 sequences, approximately 53% of them seen only once. For these TCRs, the target antigens are not known. What was sequenced was blood. All receptors come from a girl under 18 with multiple sclerosis.

This clonotype was seen a handful of times. The chain joins TRBV9 to TRBJ2-1, with D possibly TRBD2 on 6 matching bases. Germline V CDR1 and CDR2: SGDLS, YYNGEE. Trimming removed 0 bases from V and 6 bases from J, with 16 bases in between. This CDR3 spans 16 amino acids. CDR3 bases: TGTGCCAGCAGCGTAGACGGGAGTGTCGTCCTCAATGAGCAGTTCTTC. Encoded protein: CASSVDGSVVLNEQFF.

The chain links TRBV6-5 to TRBJ2-7; the D gene is possibly TRBD1 (6 bases). V was pared by 3 bases and J by 3 bases, with 15 bases between. CDR1 is MNHEY and CDR2 is SVGAGI in the germline V gene. The length of the CDR3 is 15 residues. CDR3 in DNA: TGTGCCAGCAGTTATGGAGGCAGGGGCCTCTACGAGCAGTACTTC. Translating it yields CASSYGGRGLYEQYF.

This clonotype was found a few times. V is TRBV7-3 and J is TRBJ2-1; 11 bases match TRBD2. V lost 2 bases, J lost 4 bases, and 7 bases stayed unmatched. The length of the CDR3 is 17 residues. Germline loops: CDR1 SGHTA, CDR2 FQGTGA. The CDR3 spells CASSLAHPSGRYNEQFF. The CDR3 DNA reads TGTGCCAGCAGCTTAGCCCATCCTAGCGGGAGGTACAATGAGCAGTTCTTC.

A few counts support this clonotype. The junction departs from the called germline gene at one end, perhaps through a read error. The rearrangement links TRBV12-3 or TRBV12-4 to TRBJ2-7; the match to TRBD2 covers 10 bases. This CDR3 comprises 14 residues. CDR3 sequence (DNA): TGTGCCAGCAGTCTAGCGGGAGCGCTCTACGAGCAGTACTTC. It translates to CASSLAGALYEQYF.

This clonotype appeared a few times. The chain has TRBV3-1 and TRBJ1-1; no clear D. V was cut by 1 base and J by 1 base, with 4 bases left in between. The CDR3 runs to 13 residues. Germline CDR1 and CDR2: LGHDT and YNNKEL (reference sequence). CDR3 residues: CASSQAANTEAFF. The CDR3 nucleotides are TGTGCCAGCAGCCAAGCGGCGAACACTGAAGCTTTCTTT.

The gene calls are TRBV6-5 and TRBJ2-7, with 7 bases fitting TRBD1. J was trimmed by 4 bases and V by 8 bases; bases with no gene match: 5. The CDR3 loop spans 12 amino acids. Germline CDR1 and CDR2: MNHEY and SVGAGI. Here the CDR3 reads CASGQTGYEQYF. CDR3 DNA sequence: TGTGCCAGCGGTCAGACAGGGTACGAGCAGTACTTC.

V gene TRBV25-1 combines with J gene TRBJ1-2; D gene unclear. V shed 6 bases and J shed 1 base, with 12 bases lying between them. The CDR3 totals 14 residues. Germline loops: CDR1 MGHDK, CDR2 SYGVNS. Here the CDR3 DNA reads TGTGCCAGCAGCGCCCCCGGGTATAACTATGGCTACACCTTC. It encodes CASSAPGYNYGYTF.